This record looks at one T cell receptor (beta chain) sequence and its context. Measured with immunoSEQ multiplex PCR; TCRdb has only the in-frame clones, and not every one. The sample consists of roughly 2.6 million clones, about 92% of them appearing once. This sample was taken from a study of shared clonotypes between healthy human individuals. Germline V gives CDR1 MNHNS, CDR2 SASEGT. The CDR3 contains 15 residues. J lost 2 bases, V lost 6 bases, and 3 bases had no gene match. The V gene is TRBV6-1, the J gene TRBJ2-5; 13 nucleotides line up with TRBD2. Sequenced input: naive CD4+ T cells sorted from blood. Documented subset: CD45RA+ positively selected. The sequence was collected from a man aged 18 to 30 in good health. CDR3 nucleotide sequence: TGTGCCAGCAGCGGGACTAGCGGGGTTCAAGAGACCCAGTACTTC. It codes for CASSGTSGVQETQYF.